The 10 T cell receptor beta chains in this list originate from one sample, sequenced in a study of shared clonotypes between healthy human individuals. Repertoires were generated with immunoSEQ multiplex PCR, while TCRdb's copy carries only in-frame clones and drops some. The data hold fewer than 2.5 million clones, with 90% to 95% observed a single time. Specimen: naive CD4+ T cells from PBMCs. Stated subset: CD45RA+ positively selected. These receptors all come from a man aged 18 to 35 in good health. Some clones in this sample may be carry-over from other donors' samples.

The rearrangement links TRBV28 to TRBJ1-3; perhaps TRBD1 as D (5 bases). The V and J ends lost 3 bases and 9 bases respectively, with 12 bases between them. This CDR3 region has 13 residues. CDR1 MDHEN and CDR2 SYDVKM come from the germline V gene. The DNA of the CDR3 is TGTGCCAGCAGTTTTCAGGGTGTCAGCACCATATATTTT. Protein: CASSFQGVSTIYF.

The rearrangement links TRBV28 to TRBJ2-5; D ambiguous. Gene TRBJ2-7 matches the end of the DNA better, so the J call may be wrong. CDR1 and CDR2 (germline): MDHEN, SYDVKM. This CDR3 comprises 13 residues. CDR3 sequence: CASSLAGSYEQYF. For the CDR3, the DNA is TGTGCCAGCAGTTTGGCCGGCTCCTACGAGCAGTACTTC.

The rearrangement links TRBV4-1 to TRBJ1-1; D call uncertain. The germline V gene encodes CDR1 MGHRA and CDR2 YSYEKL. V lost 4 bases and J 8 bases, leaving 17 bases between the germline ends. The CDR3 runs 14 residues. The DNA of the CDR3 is TGCGCCAGCAGCCCTCTCACCTCAGCGACCGAAGCTTTCTTT. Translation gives CASSPLTSATEAFF.

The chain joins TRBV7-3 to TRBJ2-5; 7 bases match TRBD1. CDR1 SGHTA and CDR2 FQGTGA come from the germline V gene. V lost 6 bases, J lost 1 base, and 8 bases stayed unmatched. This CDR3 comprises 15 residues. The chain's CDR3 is CASRRGQQRQETQYF. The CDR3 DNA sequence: TGTGCCAGCAGGAGGGGACAGCAACGCCAAGAGACCCAGTACTTC.

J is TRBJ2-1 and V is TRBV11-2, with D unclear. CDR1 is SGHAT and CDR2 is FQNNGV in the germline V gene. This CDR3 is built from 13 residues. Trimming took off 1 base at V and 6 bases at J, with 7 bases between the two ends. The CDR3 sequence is CASSLGASNEQFF. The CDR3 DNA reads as TGTGCCAGCAGCTTAGGGGCTAGCAATGAGCAGTTCTTC.

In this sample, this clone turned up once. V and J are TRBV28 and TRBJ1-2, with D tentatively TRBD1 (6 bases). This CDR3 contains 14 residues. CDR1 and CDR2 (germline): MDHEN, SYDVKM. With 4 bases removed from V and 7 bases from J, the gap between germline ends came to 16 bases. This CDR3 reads CASSSRGRGGGYTF. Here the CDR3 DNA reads TGTGCCAGCAGTTCCAGGGGTCGCGGGGGTGGCTACACCTTC.

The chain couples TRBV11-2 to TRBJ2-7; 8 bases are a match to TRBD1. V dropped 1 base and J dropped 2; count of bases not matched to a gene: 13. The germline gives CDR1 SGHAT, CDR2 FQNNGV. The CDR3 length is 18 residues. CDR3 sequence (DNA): TGTGCCAGCAGCTTAGTTATACACGACAGGGGCCCAACCTACGAGCAGTACTTC. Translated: CASSLVIHDRGPTYEQYF.

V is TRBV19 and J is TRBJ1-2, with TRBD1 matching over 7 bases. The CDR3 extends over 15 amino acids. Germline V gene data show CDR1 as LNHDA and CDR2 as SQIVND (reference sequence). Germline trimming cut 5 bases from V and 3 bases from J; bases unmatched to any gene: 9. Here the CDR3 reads CASSLSGGNDYGYTF. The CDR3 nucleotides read TGTGCCAGTAGTCTTTCAGGGGGGAACGACTATGGCTACACCTTC.

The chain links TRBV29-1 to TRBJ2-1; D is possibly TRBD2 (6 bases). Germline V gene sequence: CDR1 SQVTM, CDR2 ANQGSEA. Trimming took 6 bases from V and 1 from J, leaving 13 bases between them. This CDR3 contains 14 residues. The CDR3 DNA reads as TGCAGCGTGGGGGGTGGACCTTCCTACAATGAGCAGTTCTTC. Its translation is CSVGGGPSYNEQFF.

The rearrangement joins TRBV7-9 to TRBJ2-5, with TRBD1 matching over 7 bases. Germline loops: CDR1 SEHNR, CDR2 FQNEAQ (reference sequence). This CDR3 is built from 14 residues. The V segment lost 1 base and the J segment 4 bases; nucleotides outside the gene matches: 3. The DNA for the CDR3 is TGTGCCAGCAGCTTAGACAGGGGTGGAGAGACCCAGTACTTC. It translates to CASSLDRGGETQYF.